This TCR beta chain is from a study of CD8 T cells in ankylosing spondylitis. Study-level points and caveats: Earlier reports found some motif variants in synovial fluid and blood in reactive arthritis.

Deletions cut 2 bases from V and 4 bases from J, with 9 bases between. This CDR3 has 14 amino acids. Germline V gene lookup returns CDR1 MDHEN and CDR2 SYDVKM. A single record per CDR3 protein comes from TCRdb applying MiXCR to the 5' RACE reads. The sample lists around 150,000 distinct CDR3 sequences; approximately 20% were seen once. This clonotype was seen repeatedly, ten times or more. As yet, its antigen is unknown. This chain joins TRBV28 and TRBJ2-1; D is undetermined. Specimen: blood, either unsorted or a sorted T cell fraction (not recorded which). The source is a male donor with ankylosing spondylitis or in good health (not recorded which). CDR3 residues: CASSLPLPYNEQFF. CDR3 in DNA: TGTGCCAGCAGTTTACCTCTGCCTTACAATGAGCAGTTCTTC. The full variable domain, rest sourced from reference TRBV28 and TRBJ2-1, is DVKVTQSSRYLVKRTGEKVFLECVQDMDHENMFWYRQDPGLGLRLIYFSYDVKMKEKGDIPEGYSVSREKKERFSLILESASTNQTSMYLCASSLPLPYNEQFFGPGTRLTVL.